This T cell receptor beta chain was documented in a study of cytomegalovirus exposure and HLA in healthy donors. General study findings and limits: As was reported, the classifier diagnosed cytomegalovirus status with high specificity and sensitivity.

Concerning this clone itself: As yet, its antigen is unknown.

60 Vbeta and 13 Jbeta primers were used in PCR. Produced via immunoSEQ multiplex PCR; TCRdb's table is partial and in-frame only. The repertoire holds about 130,000 clones, about two thirds seen once, with 2.9% in the top ten. Germline loops: CDR1 MGHRA, CDR2 YSYEKL. The CDR3 runs to 17 residues. Trimming removed 2 bases from V and 5 bases from J; junction bases left unmatched: 8. This clonotype originated in a human donor in good health. Material for sequencing was PBMCs. The chain uses TRBV4-1 and TRBJ2-1; 11 bases match TRBD2. CDR3 residues: CASSQRTSGSSDNEQFF. CDR3 nucleotide sequence: TGCGCCAGCAGCCAAAGGACTAGCGGGTCATCTGACAATGAGCAGTTCTTC.